Below, one T cell receptor beta chain is given with its context. This entry is derived from a study of cytotoxic CD8 clonotypes in ibrutinib-treated CLL. Whole-study context: The study included 11 relapsed/refractory and fewer than 16 treatment-naive patients; about 17 had IGHV unmutated disease.

Some clones are missing from TCRdb's copy, which holds only in-frame ones; the method was immunoSEQ multiplex PCR. The sample includes 250,000 to 350,000 clones, roughly 76% of them seen just once. This CDR3 region has 16 residues. Trimming stripped 7 bases from V and 3 bases from J, with 21 bases between. Per the germline V gene, CDR1 is MNHNY and CDR2 is SVGAGI (reference sequence). V is TRBV6-6 and J is TRBJ1-1, with D possibly matching TRBD1 (6 bases). This receptor was obtained from a human donor with chronic lymphocytic leukemia. The sequencing used PBMCs, collected at disease progression, from a patient treated with ibrutinib. The chain's CDR3 is CASTDSETGWDTEAFF. In DNA form, the CDR3 reads TGTGCCAGCACCGATTCTGAGACAGGATGGGACACTGAAGCTTTCTTT.